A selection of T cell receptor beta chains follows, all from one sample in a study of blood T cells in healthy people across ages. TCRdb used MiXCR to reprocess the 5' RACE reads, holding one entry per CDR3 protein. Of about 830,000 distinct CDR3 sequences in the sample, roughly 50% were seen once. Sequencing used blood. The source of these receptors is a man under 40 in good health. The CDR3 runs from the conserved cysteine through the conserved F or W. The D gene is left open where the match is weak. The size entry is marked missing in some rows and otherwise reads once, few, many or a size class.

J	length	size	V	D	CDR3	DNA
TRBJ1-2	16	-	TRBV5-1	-	CASSGDRKVVRYGYTF	TGCGCCAGCAGCGGAGACAGGAAGGTTGTACGCTATGGCTACACCTTC
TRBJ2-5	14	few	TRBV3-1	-	CASSSKDWQETQYF	TGTGCCAGCAGCTCAAAGGACTGGCAAGAGACCCAGTACTTC
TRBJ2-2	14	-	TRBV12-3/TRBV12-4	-	CASRVTANTGELFF	TGTGCCAGCAGGGTTACCGCGAACACCGGGGAGCTGTTTTTT
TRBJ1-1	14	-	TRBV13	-	CASSIGGLNTEAFF	TGTGCCAGCAGCATCGGGGGCCTGAACACTGAAGCTTTCTTT
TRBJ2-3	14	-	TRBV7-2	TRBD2	CASRASGRLDTQYF	TGTGCCAGCAGGGCTAGCGGGAGGTTAGATACGCAGTATTTT
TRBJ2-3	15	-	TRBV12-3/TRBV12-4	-	CASSLPNRLRDTQYF	TGTGCCAGCAGTTTGCCTAACCGGTTGAGGGATACGCAGTATTTT
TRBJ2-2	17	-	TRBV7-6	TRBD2	CASSYLAGRENTGELFF	TGTGCCAGCAGCTACCTAGCGGGGAGGGAGAACACCGGGGAGCTGTTTTTT
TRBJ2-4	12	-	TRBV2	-	CASNDPNREQYF	TGTGCCAGCAACGACCCAAATAGGGAGCAGTACTTC
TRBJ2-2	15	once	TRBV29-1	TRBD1	CSASAGQGLPGELFF	TGCAGCGCCTCCGCGGGACAGGGTTTGCCCGGGGAGCTGTTTTTT
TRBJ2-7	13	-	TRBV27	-	CASSYDEWNEQYF	TGTGCCAGCAGTTATGACGAGTGGAACGAGCAGTACTTC
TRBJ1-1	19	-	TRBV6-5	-	CASSYSGSGEVEMNTEAFF	TGTGCCAGCAGTTACTCGGGGTCAGGGGAGGTTGAAATGAACACTGAAGCTTTCTTT
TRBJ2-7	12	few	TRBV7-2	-	CASSLTSCEQYF	TGTGCCAGCAGCCTAACTAGCTGCGAGCAGTACTTC
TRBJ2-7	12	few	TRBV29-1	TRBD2	CSVGLAGVEQYF	TGCAGCGTTGGCCTAGCGGGAGTTGAGCAGTACTTC
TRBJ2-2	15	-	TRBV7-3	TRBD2	CASSSRQGGTGELFF	TGTGCCAGCAGCTCAAGGCAGGGAGGGACCGGGGAGCTGTTTTTT
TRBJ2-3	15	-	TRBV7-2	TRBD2	CASSLTSGWGDTQYF	TGTGCCAGCAGCTTGACTAGCGGTTGGGGAGATACGCAGTATTTT
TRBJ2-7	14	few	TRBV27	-	CASSLYHSSYEQYF	TGTGCCAGCAGTTTATATCACTCCTCCTACGAGCAGTACTTC